The following is a TCR beta chain sequence with its context. The antigen it recognizes is unknown. The input lacks base qualities; no much larger clone sits a single base away. Peripheral blood CD8+ and CD4+ T cells from healthy donors, Susac syndrome patients and multiple sclerosis patients were profiled by high-throughput TCR beta sequencing. Healthy donors were included as age- and sex-matched controls. Bulk CD8+ and CD4+ T cells were purified by magnetic negative isolation, while CD8+ TEMRA cells were enriched using FACS. Blood was drawn into EDTA tubes, processed within 24 hours, and PBMCs were isolated by density gradient centrifugation. PBMCs intended for TCR sequencing were cryopreserved in liquid nitrogen and were subsequently thawed in a 37 degrees C water bath. The sorted or isolated CD4+, CD8+ and CD8+ TEMRA cells had a purity of 90% or higher. As encoded in the germline V gene (reference sequence), CDR1 is LGHDT while CDR2 is YNNKEL. Its CDR3 holds 15 amino acids, cysteine through phenylalanine. Only the CDR3 region is kept as DNA, spanning 45 bases read in frame from base 1. The junction shows trimming of 4 bases on V and 6 bases on J, plus 19 bases between the germline ends.

This specimen belongs to a study of CD8 T cells in Susac syndrome (dated by TCRdb to between 2019 and 2020). For the study in its entirety: Repertoire sequencing was used to test whether CD8+ T cell activation and differentiation in Susac syndrome was antigen driven.

RNA was extracted with the RNeasy kit and roughly 0.45 to 1 ug was reverse transcribed using random hexamers. The immunoSEQ multiplex PCR assay, covering 54 Vbeta and 13 Jbeta segments, was used to amplify TCR beta CDR3 regions. PCR amplification bias was corrected using a synthetic template baseline for primer optimization and computational correction. On the authors' methods: Reads were assigned to V, D and J genes according to IMGT and analyzed in immunoSEQ Analyzer, with only productive sequences retained. To calculate clonality, Shannon entropy was normalized by log2 of the number of productive unique sequences and then subtracted from one. Public and private clones were assessed among the 100 most prevalent clones of each patient and control. A clone was defined as Susac-specific if it was absent from the healthy and MS cohorts, from some 1,100 published viral clones and from other ImmuneACCESS disease sequences. TCRdb itself trimmed the public reads at Q25 with fastp, ran MiXCR and retained productive beta chains. Entries are consolidated by CDR3 protein sequence, retaining the most common genes and DNA. These V and J calls derive from TCRdb rather than the authors' analysis. This sample comprises roughly 120,000 distinct CDR3 sequences, roughly 95% of them detected only once. Of the sample, just over 0.095% is held by the ten largest clones.

What the authors observed across the whole study: The number of individuals in the TCR sequencing and HLA analysis was recognized as being relatively small.

Input material: CD4+ T cells from PBMCs. The source of this sequence is a human donor in good health. The sequence joins TRBV3-1 to TRBJ2-7; the D gene may be TRBD1 or TRBD2, since each aligns over 6 bases. The CDR3 amino acid sequence is: CASSPSGGGSFEQYF. DNA sequence: TGTGCCAGCAGCCCTTCCGGAGGGGGGAGTTTCGAGCAGTACTTC.